This is a list of T cell receptor beta chains from one sample in a study of blood T cell repertoires in COVID-19. TCRdb keeps only in-frame clones here, not all; method: immunoSEQ multiplex PCR. The profile covers around 230,000 clones, with around 85% appearing a single time and 6% to 9.5% taken by the ten largest. The sample was peripheral blood. These receptors all come from a woman of 80 years or more with acute or convalescent COVID-19. The CDR3 runs from the conserved cysteine through the conserved F or W. D genes are given only for firm matches. For some rows the clone size is stated as once, few or many, or as a class when expanded; others skip it.

J gene: TRBJ2-3; D gene: .; clone size: few; V gene: TRBV6-1; CDR3 DNA: TGTGCCAGCAGAGAAAAAGGGGTTGTCGGCACAGATACGCAGTATTTT; CDR3 protein: CASREKGVVGTDTQYF
J gene: TRBJ2-5; D gene: .; clone size: .; V gene: TRBV6-2/TRBV6-3; CDR3 DNA: TGTGCCAGCAGTTTCGGAGCGACCCAGTACTTC; CDR3 protein: CASSFGATQYF
J gene: TRBJ1-1; D gene: .; clone size: .; V gene: TRBV7-2; CDR3 DNA: TGTGCCAGCAGCACTCTCAACAGGGTGTCAAACACTGAAGCTTTCTTT; CDR3 protein: CASSTLNRVSNTEAFF
J gene: TRBJ1-5; D gene: TRBD1; clone size: .; V gene: TRBV6-6; CDR3 DNA: TGTGCCAGCAGTTGGGGACAGGGGGCGATCACGCAGCCCCAGCATTTT; CDR3 protein: CASSWGQGAITQPQHF
J gene: TRBJ1-1; D gene: TRBD1; clone size: .; V gene: TRBV29-1; CDR3 DNA: TGCAGCGGTCAACAGGGGGCTCACACTGAAGCTTTCTTT; CDR3 protein: CSGQQGAHTEAFF
J gene: TRBJ2-7; D gene: TRBD1; clone size: .; V gene: TRBV19; CDR3 DNA: TGTGCCAGTAGTATTGCGGGACAGGGATCCGAGCAGTACTTC; CDR3 protein: CASSIAGQGSEQYF
J gene: TRBJ1-2; D gene: .; clone size: .; V gene: TRBV2; CDR3 DNA: TGTGCCAGCAGTCAACAGAGCTATGGCTACACCTTC; CDR3 protein: CASSQQSYGYTF
J gene: TRBJ1-2; D gene: .; clone size: .; V gene: TRBV7-9; CDR3 DNA: TGTGCCAGCAGCTTAGGATGGACAGGCTACACCTTC; CDR3 protein: CASSLGWTGYTF
J gene: TRBJ1-6; D gene: TRBD1; clone size: few; V gene: TRBV19; CDR3 DNA: TGTGCCAGTAGTATCGGACAGGGCAGGGGCTCACCCCTCCACTTT; CDR3 protein: CASSIGQGRGSPLHF
J gene: TRBJ1-1; D gene: .; clone size: .; V gene: TRBV19; CDR3 DNA: TGTGCCAGTTCTGAGGAACGGACTTGGGAAGCTTTCTTT; CDR3 protein: CASSEERTWEAFF
J gene: TRBJ1-4; D gene: .; clone size: .; V gene: TRBV6-6; CDR3 DNA: TGTGCCAGCACTGGGGGCCGGGACGGGAATGAAAAACTGTTTTTT; CDR3 protein: CASTGGRDGNEKLFF
J gene: TRBJ2-1; D gene: .; clone size: few; V gene: TRBV27; CDR3 DNA: TGTGCCAGCAGTTACCGCATGGGAGCAAGAGGCAATGAGCAGTTCTTC; CDR3 protein: CASSYRMGARGNEQFF
J gene: TRBJ2-7; D gene: TRBD1; clone size: .; V gene: TRBV25-1; CDR3 DNA: TGTGCCAGCAGTGCCCGGGACAGGGGGCGATACGAGCAGTACTTC; CDR3 protein: CASSARDRGRYEQYF
J gene: TRBJ1-1; D gene: TRBD1; clone size: .; V gene: TRBV10-3; CDR3 DNA: TGTGCCATCGCGCAGGGGGCCCGTGAGACTGAAGCTTTCTTT; CDR3 protein: CAIAQGARETEAFF
J gene: TRBJ1-5; D gene: .; clone size: few; V gene: TRBV4-1; CDR3 DNA: TGCGCCAGCAGCCAAGATCTTAGGGGTAACCAGCCCCAGCATTTT; CDR3 protein: CASSQDLRGNQPQHF
J gene: TRBJ2-1; D gene: TRBD2; clone size: once; V gene: TRBV4-2; CDR3 DNA: TGTGCCAGCAGCCAAGAGGGGACTAGCGGGAGTAGGTCCTACAATGAGCAGTTCTTC; CDR3 protein: CASSQEGTSGSRSYNEQFF
J gene: TRBJ1-5; D gene: .; clone size: few; V gene: TRBV19; CDR3 DNA: TGTGCCAGTAGTATGGAAAGGGGGCAGCCCCAGCATTTT; CDR3 protein: CASSMERGQPQHF
J gene: TRBJ2-3; D gene: .; clone size: .; V gene: TRBV14; CDR3 DNA: TGTGCCAGCAGCCTTGGGGGGGGCTACAGCACAGATACGCAGTATTTT; CDR3 protein: CASSLGGGYSTDTQYF
J gene: TRBJ2-1; D gene: TRBD1; clone size: .; V gene: TRBV28; CDR3 DNA: TGTGCCAGCAGTCCTACAGGGGGCGCTTTCTACAATGAGCAGTTCTTC; CDR3 protein: CASSPTGGAFYNEQFF
J gene: TRBJ2-7; D gene: TRBD1; clone size: .; V gene: TRBV2; CDR3 DNA: TGTGCCAGCAGTTGGGACAGCATCTACGAGCAGTACTTC; CDR3 protein: CASSWDSIYEQYF
J gene: TRBJ1-4; D gene: .; clone size: .; V gene: TRBV29-1; CDR3 DNA: TGCAGCGTTGTTTTAGGGCAGGGATGGGAAAAACTGTTTTTT; CDR3 protein: CSVVLGQGWEKLFF
J gene: TRBJ2-2; D gene: TRBD1; clone size: .; V gene: TRBV11-2; CDR3 DNA: TGTGCCAGCAGCCAGGGGGTCAACACCGGGGAGCTGTTTTTT; CDR3 protein: CASSQGVNTGELFF
J gene: TRBJ1-4; D gene: .; clone size: .; V gene: TRBV5-1; CDR3 DNA: TGCGCCAGCAGCTTAGGACAAGTTTATGAAAAACTGTTTTTT; CDR3 protein: CASSLGQVYEKLFF
J gene: TRBJ2-2; D gene: TRBD2; clone size: once; V gene: TRBV11-2; CDR3 DNA: TGTGCCAGCAGCTTAGGCTTGATCGGGAGGAGGAGCACCGGGGAGCTGTTTTTT; CDR3 protein: CASSLGLIGRRSTGELFF
J gene: TRBJ2-5; D gene: TRBD1; clone size: .; V gene: TRBV3-1/TRBV3-2; CDR3 DNA: TGTGCCAGCAGGACAGGGGGGAGAGAGACCCAGTACTTC; CDR3 protein: CASRTGGRETQYF